These T cell receptor beta chains were read from a single sample in a study of radiotherapy plus CTLA-4 blockade in lung cancer. Sequenced by immunoSEQ multiplex PCR; TCRdb stores in-frame clones only, minus some. The profile shows 12,000 or so clones, about 86% of them singletons. The starting material was peripheral blood, obtained from a patient treated with radiotherapy plus ipilimumab. Source of these receptors: a human donor with non-small cell lung cancer that progressed on radiotherapy plus ipilimumab. CDR3s include the opening cysteine and the closing phenylalanine or tryptophan. A D gene is named only where the DNA matches it firmly. Clone size, where shown, is once, few, many, or a class for clones that have expanded.

v_gene,j_gene,d_gene,abundance,CDR3nt,CDR3aa
TRBV6-6,TRBJ1-1,-,-,TGTGCCAGCATTTTAGAGGGGAACACTGAAGCTTTCTTT,CASILEGNTEAFF
TRBV7-9,TRBJ2-5,-,-,TGTGCCAGCAGCTTAGATCGGAGACAGATCCAAGAGACCCAGTACTTC,CASSLDRRQIQETQYF
TRBV7-9,TRBJ2-4,TRBD1,-,TGTGCCAGCAGACAGGGGGCGGCCAAAAACATTCAGTACTTC,CASRQGAAKNIQYF
TRBV5-1,TRBJ2-7,TRBD1,-,TGCGCCAGCAGCGGCGGGACAGGGCTATACGAGCAGTACTTC,CASSGGTGLYEQYF
TRBV6-5,TRBJ1-3,-,-,TGTGCCAGCAGTTACGGGGGGATGGGCTCCGGAAACACCATATATTTT,CASSYGGMGSGNTIYF
TRBV9,TRBJ2-7,-,-,TGTGCCAGCAGCGTAGAGGGCGGGGGCCTGGGCGAGCAGTACTTC,CASSVEGGGLGEQYF
TRBV19,TRBJ2-5,TRBD2,-,TGTGCCAGTAGTATAGATAGGAGGGGACTAGCGGCGCCACAAGAGACCCAGTACTTC,CASSIDRRGLAAPQETQYF
TRBV6-1,TRBJ2-2,-,-,TGTGCCAGCACCGTGGATCTATCCCCACCCGGGGAGCTGTTTTTT,CASTVDLSPPGELFF
TRBV6-5,TRBJ1-2,-,-,TGTGCCAGCAGTTACCAAGGGGCCGGCTCTAACTATGGCTACACCTTC,CASSYQGAGSNYGYTF
TRBV7-3,TRBJ1-1,-,-,TGTGCCAGCAACCCTCAGGGGACTGAAGCTTTCTTT,CASNPQGTEAFF
TRBV2,TRBJ2-2,-,-,TGTGCCAGCAGGGACAGAGAAATCACCGGGGAGCTGTTTTTT,CASRDREITGELFF
TRBV18,TRBJ1-1,-,-,TGTGCCAGCTCACCCTCGGGGGGCGCGCCTGAAGCTTTCTTT,CASSPSGGAPEAFF
TRBV27,TRBJ2-1,-,-,TGTGCCAGCAGTTTGGGAGGCATTTACAATGAGCAGTTCTTC,CASSLGGIYNEQFF
TRBV7-9,TRBJ2-6,-,-,TGTGCCAGCAGCCGAGGGGGATTCGGGGCCAACGTCCTGACTTTC,CASSRGGFGANVLTF
TRBV9,TRBJ1-3,-,-,TGTGCCAGCAGCGTAGAAGCACAGGGTGGTGGAAACACCATATATTTT,CASSVEAQGGGNTIYF
TRBV27,TRBJ1-2,TRBD1,-,TGTGCCAGCAGCTTGACAGGGGGGGCTGGTGGCTACACCTTC,CASSLTGGAGGYTF
TRBV4-1,TRBJ2-1,TRBD2,-,TGCGCCAGCAGCCAACACATCCTAGCGGGGGGGCGTGGCAATGAGCAGTTCTTC,CASSQHILAGGRGNEQFF
TRBV5-1,TRBJ2-5,-,-,TGCGCCAGCAGCTTGAATACGGGTCGGGAGACCCAGTACTTC,CASSLNTGRETQYF
TRBV10-1,TRBJ2-5,TRBD1,-,TGCGCCAGCAGTGAAGGACAGGAGACGACGGCGGAGACCCAGTACTTC,CASSEGQETTAETQYF
TRBV25-1,TRBJ2-7,-,-,TGTGCCAGCATAGTCAGGGACGGAACCTACGAGCAGTACTTC,CASIVRDGTYEQYF
TRBV19,TRBJ1-5,-,-,TGTGCCAGTATGGGCCGGGGGAACAATCAGCCCCAGCATTTT,CASMGRGNNQPQHF
TRBV25-1,TRBJ2-3,-,-,TGTGCCAGCAGTGATCGGGTGTGGGTGGGAGATACGCAGTTTTTT,CASSDRVWVGDTQFF
TRBV6-1,TRBJ1-4,-,-,TGTGCCAGCAGTGAAGTTCCAACTAATGAAAAACTGTTTTTT,CASSEVPTNEKLFF
TRBV18,TRBJ1-3,-,-,TGTGCCAGCTCACCGGGCAGGGGCCTATACTCTGGAAACACCATATATTTT,CASSPGRGLYSGNTIYF
TRBV7-3,TRBJ1-1,-,-,TGTGCCAGCAGCCGGGACGGGACTCCGGCCACTGAAGCTTTCTTT,CASSRDGTPATEAFF
TRBV7-9,TRBJ1-6,-,-,TGTGCCAGCAGCTTCCTCGGGACACCGACTTCACCCCTCCACTTT,CASSFLGTPTSPLHF
TRBV6-1,TRBJ1-1,-,-,TGTGCCAGCACCTCGACGGACAGCTCTTTTGATAGGGCTTTCTTT,CASTSTDSSFDRAFF
TRBV2,TRBJ1-6,-,-,TGTGCCAGCAGTTTCACTAATTCACCCCTCCACTTT,CASSFTNSPLHF
TRBV7-3,TRBJ2-1,TRBD2,once,TGTGCCAGCAGCCCTAGCGGGGGGGCTGTCTACAATGAGCAGTTCTTC,CASSPSGGAVYNEQFF
TRBV18,TRBJ1-1,-,-,TGTGCCAGCTCACCAGCCTTAGAAGCTTTCTTT,CASSPALEAFF
TRBV7-3,TRBJ1-1,-,-,TGTGCCAGCAGCTTAACAGGGCCGAACACTGAAGCTTTCTTT,CASSLTGPNTEAFF
TRBV7-6,TRBJ2-7,TRBD2,-,TGTGCCAGCAGCTCCTACCGGCTAGCGGGGGCCGAGCAGTACTTC,CASSSYRLAGAEQYF
TRBV10-3,TRBJ2-7,-,-,TGTGCCATCAGTACCCTAAGGTCCGCCGGCTACGAGCAGTACTTC,CAISTLRSAGYEQYF
TRBV5-1,TRBJ1-1,-,-,TGCGCCAGCAGCTTGGGGTACAGTGAAGCTTTCTTT,CASSLGYSEAFF
TRBV19,TRBJ2-6,TRBD1,-,TGTGCCAGTAGTATGGGACAGGGGCGCTCTGGGGCCAACGTCCTGACTTTC,CASSMGQGRSGANVLTF
TRBV2,TRBJ2-1,-,-,TGTGCCAGCATGAGCACACTGAGCTCCTACAATGAGCAGTTCTTC,CASMSTLSSYNEQFF
TRBV9,TRBJ1-1,TRBD1,-,TGTGCCAGCAGCACATCACAGGGGGCAAGTACTGAAGCTTTCTTT,CASSTSQGASTEAFF
TRBV6-5,TRBJ1-6,-,-,TGTGCCAGCAGACCGGGCCTTGGGGATTCACCCCTCCACTTT,CASRPGLGDSPLHF
TRBV6-4,TRBJ1-1,TRBD1,-,TGTGCCAGCAGTCAACAGGGGTCGAACACTGAAGCTTTCTTT,CASSQQGSNTEAFF
TRBV2,TRBJ2-1,-,-,TGTGCCAGCAGGGGCAATGAGCAGTTCTTC,CASRGNEQFF